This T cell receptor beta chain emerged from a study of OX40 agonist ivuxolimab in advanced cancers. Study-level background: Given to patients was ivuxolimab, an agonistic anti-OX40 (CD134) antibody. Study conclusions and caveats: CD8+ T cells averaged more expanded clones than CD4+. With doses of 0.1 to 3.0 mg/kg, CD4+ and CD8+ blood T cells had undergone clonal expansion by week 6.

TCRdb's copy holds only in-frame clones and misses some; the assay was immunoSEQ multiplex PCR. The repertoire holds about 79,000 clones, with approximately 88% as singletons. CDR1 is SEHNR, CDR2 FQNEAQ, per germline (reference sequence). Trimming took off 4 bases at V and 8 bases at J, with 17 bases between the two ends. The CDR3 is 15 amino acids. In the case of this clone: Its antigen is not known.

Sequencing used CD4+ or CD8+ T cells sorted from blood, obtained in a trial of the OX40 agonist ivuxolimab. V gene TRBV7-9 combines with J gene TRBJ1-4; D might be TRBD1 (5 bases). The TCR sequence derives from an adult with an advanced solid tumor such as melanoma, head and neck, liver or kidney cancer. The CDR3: CASSSIQGAREKLFF. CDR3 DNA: TGTGCCAGCAGCTCTATACAAGGGGCGCGGGAAAAACTGTTTTTT. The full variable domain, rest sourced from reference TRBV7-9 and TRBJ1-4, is DTGVSQNPRHKITKRGQNVTFRCDPISEHNRLYWYRQTLGQGPEFLTYFQNEAQLEKSRLLSDRFSAERPKGSFSTLEIQRTEQGDSAMYLCASSSIQGAREKLFFGSGTQLSVL.